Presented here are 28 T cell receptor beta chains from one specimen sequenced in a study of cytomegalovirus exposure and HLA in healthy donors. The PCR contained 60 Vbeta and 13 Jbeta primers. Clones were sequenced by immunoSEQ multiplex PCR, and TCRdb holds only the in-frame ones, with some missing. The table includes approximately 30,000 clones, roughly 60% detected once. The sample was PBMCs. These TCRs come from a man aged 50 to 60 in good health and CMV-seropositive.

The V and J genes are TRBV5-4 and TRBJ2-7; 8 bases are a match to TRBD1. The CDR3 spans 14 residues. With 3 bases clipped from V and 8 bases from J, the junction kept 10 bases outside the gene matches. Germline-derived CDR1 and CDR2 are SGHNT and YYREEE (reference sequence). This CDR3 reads CASSSEQGAPKQYF. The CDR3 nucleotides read TGTGCCAGCAGCTCGGAGCAGGGGGCCCCCAAGCAGTACTTC.

This CDR3 is CASSQDPSEFTGELFF. The CDR3 DNA reads as TGTGCCAGCAGCCAAGATCCTAGCGAGTTCACCGGGGAGCTGTTTTTT. The chain employs TRBV4-2 and TRBJ2-2; possibly TRBD2 for D (6 bases). Germline V gene sequence: CDR1 LGHNA, CDR2 YNFKEQ. The CDR3 covers 16 residues. V lost 0 bases, J lost 4 bases, and 12 bases lay in between.

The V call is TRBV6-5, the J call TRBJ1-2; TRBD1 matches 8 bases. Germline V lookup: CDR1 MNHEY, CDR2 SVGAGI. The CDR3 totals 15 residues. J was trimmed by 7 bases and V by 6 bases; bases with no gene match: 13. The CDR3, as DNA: TGTGCCAGCAGCCCCGACGGGACAGGAAACAGTGGCTACACCTTC. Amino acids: CASSPDGTGNSGYTF.

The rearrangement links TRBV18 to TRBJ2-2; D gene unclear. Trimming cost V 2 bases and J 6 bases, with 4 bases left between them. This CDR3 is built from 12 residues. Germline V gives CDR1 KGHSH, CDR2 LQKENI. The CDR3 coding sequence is TGTGCCAGCTCACCATACTCCGGGGAGCTGTTTTTT. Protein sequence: CASSPYSGELFF.

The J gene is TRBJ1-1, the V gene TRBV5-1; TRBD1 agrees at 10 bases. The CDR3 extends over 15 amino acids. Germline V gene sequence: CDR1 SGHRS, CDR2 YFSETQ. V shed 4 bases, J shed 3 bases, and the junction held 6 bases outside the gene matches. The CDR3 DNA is TGCGCCAGCAGCCCTGGACAGGGGGTGGACACTGAAGCTTTCTTT. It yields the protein CASSPGQGVDTEAFF.

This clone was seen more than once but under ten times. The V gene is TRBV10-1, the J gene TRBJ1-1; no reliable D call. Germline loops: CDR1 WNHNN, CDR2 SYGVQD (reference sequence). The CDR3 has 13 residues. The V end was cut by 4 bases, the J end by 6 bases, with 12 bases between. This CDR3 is CASSVSRWSEAFF. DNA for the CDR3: TGCGCCAGCAGTGTAAGCCGGTGGTCTGAAGCTTTCTTT.

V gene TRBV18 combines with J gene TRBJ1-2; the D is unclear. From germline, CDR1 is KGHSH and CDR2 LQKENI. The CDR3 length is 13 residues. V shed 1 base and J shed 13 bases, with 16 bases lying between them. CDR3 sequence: CASSPQASGVGTF. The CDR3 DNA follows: TGTGCCAGCTCACCACAAGCAAGCGGGGTTGGCACCTTC.

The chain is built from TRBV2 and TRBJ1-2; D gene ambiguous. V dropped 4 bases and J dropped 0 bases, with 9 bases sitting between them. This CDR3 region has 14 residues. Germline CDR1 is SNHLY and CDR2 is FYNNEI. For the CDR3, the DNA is TGTGCCAGCAGTGGCAGGAATTCTAACTATGGCTACACCTTC. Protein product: CASSGRNSNYGYTF.

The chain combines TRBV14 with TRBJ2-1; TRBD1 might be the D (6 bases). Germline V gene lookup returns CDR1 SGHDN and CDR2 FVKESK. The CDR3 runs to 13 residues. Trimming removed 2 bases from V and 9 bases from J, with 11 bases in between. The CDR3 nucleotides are TGTGCCAGCAGCCAAAGGGACATCCCTGAGCAGTTCTTC. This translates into CASSQRDIPEQFF. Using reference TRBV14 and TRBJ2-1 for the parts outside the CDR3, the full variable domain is EAGVTQFPSHSVIEKGQTVTLRCDPISGHDNLYWYRRVMGKEIKFLLHFVKESKQDESGMPNNRFLAERTGGTYSTLKVQPAELEDSGVYFCASSQRDIPEQFFGPGTRLTVL.

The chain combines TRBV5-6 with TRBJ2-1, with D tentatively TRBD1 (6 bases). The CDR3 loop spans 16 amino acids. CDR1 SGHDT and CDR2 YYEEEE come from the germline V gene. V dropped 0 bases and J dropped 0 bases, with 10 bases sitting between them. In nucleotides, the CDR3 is TGTGCCAGCAGCTTGGCTCCGACAGGCTCCTACAATGAGCAGTTCTTC. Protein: CASSLAPTGSYNEQFF.

The CDR3 protein is CASSLLQGGTTEAFF. In nucleotides, the CDR3 is TGTGCCAGCAGCCTATTACAGGGGGGAACTACTGAAGCTTTCTTT. The rearrangement joins TRBV6-1 to TRBJ1-1; 8 nucleotides agree with TRBD1. The CDR3 has 15 residues. Unmatched junction bases numbered 11, after V lost 6 bases and J lost 5 bases. Germline V CDR1 and CDR2: MNHNS, SASEGT.

The chain's CDR3 is CSVGATSDEQYF. The CDR3 nucleotides are TGCAGCGTTGGCGCCACCTCGGACGAGCAGTACTTC. The V gene is TRBV29-1, the J gene TRBJ2-7; D gene uncertain. From germline, CDR1 is SQVTM and CDR2 ANQGSEA. The CDR3 runs to 12 residues. Trimming stripped 4 bases from V and 5 bases from J, with 12 bases between.

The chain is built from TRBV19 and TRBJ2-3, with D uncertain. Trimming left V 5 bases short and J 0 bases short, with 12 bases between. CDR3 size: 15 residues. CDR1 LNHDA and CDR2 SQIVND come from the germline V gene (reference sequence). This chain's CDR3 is CASSWVAASTDTQYF. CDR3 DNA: TGTGCCAGTAGTTGGGTGGCGGCTAGCACAGATACGCAGTATTTT.

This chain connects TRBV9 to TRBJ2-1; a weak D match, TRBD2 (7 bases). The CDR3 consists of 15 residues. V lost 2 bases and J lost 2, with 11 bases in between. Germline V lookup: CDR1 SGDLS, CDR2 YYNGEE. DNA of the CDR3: TGTGCCAGCAGCGTGGGGGGGCCAGCCTACAATGAGCAGTTCTTC. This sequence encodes CASSVGGPAYNEQFF.

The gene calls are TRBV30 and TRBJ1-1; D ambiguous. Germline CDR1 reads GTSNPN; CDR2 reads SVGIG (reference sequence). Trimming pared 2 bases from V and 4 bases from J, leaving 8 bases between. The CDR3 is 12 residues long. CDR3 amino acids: CAWSFGFTEAFF. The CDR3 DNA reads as TGTGCCTGGAGTTTCGGGTTCACTGAAGCTTTCTTT. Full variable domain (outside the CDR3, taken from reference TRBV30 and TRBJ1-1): SQTIHQWPATLVQPVGSPLSLECTVEGTSNPNLYWYRQAAGRGLQLLFYSVGIGQISSEVPQNLSASRPQDRQFILSSKKLLLSDSGFYLCAWSFGFTEAFFGQGTRLTVV.

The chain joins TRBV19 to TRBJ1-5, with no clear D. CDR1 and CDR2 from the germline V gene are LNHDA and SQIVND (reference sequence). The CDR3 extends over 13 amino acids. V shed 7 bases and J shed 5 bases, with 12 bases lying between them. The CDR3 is CASKPTGYQPQHF. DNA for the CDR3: TGTGCCAGTAAACCCACGGGTTATCAGCCCCAGCATTTT.

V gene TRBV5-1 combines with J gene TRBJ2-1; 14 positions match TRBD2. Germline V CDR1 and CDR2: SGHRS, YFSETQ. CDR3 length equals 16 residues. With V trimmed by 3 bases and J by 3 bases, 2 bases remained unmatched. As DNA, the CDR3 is TGCGCCAGCAGCTCGACTAGCGGGAGGGTCTACAATGAGCAGTTCTTC. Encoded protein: CASSSTSGRVYNEQFF.

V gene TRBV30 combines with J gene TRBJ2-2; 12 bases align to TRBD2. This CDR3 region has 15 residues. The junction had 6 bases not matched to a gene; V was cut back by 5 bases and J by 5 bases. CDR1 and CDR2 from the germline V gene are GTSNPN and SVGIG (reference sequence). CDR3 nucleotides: TGTGCCTGGGAGCTAGCGGGGGGGAGTACCGGGGAGCTGTTTTTT. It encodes CAWELAGGSTGELFF.

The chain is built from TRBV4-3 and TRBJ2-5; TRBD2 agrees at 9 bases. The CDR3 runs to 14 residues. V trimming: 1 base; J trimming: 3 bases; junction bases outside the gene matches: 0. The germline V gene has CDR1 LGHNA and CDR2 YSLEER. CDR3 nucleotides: TGCGCCAGCAGCCAAGGACTAGCGGAAGAGACCCAGTACTTC. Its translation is CASSQGLAEETQYF.

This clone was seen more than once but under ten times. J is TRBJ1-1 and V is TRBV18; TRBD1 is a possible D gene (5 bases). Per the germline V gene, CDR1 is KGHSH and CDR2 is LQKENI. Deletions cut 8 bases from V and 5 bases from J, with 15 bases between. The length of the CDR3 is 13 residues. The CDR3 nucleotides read TGTGCCAGCCGAGGGCAGGGAGGTACTGAAGCTTTCTTT. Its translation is CASRGQGGTEAFF.

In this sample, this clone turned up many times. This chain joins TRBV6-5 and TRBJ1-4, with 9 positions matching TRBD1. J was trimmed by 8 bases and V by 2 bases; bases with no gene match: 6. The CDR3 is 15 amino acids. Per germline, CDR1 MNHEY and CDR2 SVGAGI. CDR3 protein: CASSYGGQGGEKLFF. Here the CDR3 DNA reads TGTGCCAGCAGTTACGGGGGACAGGGAGGAGAAAAACTGTTTTTT.

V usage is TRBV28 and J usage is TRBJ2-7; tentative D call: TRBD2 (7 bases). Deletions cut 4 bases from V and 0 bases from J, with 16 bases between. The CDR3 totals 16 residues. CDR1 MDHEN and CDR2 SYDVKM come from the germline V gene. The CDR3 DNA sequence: TGTGCCAGCAGTTGGAAATGGGGGGGCGGCTCCTACGAGCAGTACTTC. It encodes CASSWKWGGGSYEQYF.

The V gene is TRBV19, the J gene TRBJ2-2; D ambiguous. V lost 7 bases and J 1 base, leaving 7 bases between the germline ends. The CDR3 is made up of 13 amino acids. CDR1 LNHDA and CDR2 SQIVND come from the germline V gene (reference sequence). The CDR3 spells CASMEKNTGELFF. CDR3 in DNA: TGTGCCAGTATGGAGAAGAACACCGGGGAGCTGTTTTTT.

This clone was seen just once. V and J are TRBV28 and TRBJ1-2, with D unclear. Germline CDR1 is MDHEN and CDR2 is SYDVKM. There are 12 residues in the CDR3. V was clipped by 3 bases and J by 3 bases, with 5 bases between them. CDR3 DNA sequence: TGTGCCAGCAGTTTTCGGGACTATGGCTACACCTTC. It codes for CASSFRDYGYTF.

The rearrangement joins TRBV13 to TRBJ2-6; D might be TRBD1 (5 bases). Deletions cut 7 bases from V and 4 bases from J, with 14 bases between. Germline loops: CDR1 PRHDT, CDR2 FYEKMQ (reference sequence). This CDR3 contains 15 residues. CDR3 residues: CASTQGVVGANVLTF. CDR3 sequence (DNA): TGTGCCAGCACTCAAGGGGTAGTGGGGGCCAACGTCCTGACTTTC.

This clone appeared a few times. The CDR3, as DNA: TGTGCCAGCAGCCCAGGACACACAGATACGCAGTATTTT. Protein: CASSPGHTDTQYF. The rearrangement links TRBV7-3 to TRBJ2-3, with D perhaps TRBD1 (5 bases). V dropped 5 bases and J dropped 2 bases, with 8 bases sitting between them. The germline V gene has CDR1 SGHTA and CDR2 FQGTGA. This CDR3 region has 13 residues.

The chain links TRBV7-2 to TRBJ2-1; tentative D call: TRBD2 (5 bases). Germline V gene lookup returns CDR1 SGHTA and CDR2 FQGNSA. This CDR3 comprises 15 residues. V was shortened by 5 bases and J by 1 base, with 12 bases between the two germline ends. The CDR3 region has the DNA TGTGCCAGCAGCCCCCCCTCGGGGTCCTACAATGAGCAGTTCTTC. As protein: CASSPPSGSYNEQFF.

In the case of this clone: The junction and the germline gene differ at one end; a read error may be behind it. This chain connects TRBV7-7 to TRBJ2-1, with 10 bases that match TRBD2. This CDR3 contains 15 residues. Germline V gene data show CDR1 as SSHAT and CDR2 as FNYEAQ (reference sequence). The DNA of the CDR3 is TGTGCTAGCAGCTTCCTAGCGGGAGTTGGCGATGAGCAGTTCTTC. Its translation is CASSFLAGVGDEQFF.